One and the same sample provided the 3 T cell receptor beta chains below, sequenced in a study of cytotoxic CD8 clonotypes in ibrutinib-treated CLL. Profiling relied on immunoSEQ multiplex PCR, and the TCRdb table lists in-frame clones only, not all of them. This sample has under 300,000 clones, with 70% to 80% found just once. Sequences were derived from PBMCs, sampled at disease progression, from a patient treated with ibrutinib. These receptor sequences come from a human donor with chronic lymphocytic leukemia.

The chain is built from TRBV7-6 and TRBJ2-3; maybe TRBD1 (5 bases). The CDR3 sequence is 14 residues long. Trimming took off 4 bases at V and 11 bases at J, with 19 bases between the two ends. Germline V lookup: CDR1 SGHVS, CDR2 FNYEAQ. CDR3 in DNA: TGTGCCAGCAGCTCATCCCCTTTCGACAGTGAGCAGTATTTT. Amino acids: CASSSSPFDSEQYF.

The J gene is TRBJ1-3, the V gene TRBV15; D gene uncertain. Germline assignment: CDR1 LNHNV and CDR2 YYDKDF (reference sequence). This CDR3 contains 13 residues. The germline V and J ends were trimmed by 2 bases and 0 bases, with 2 bases remaining between them. The DNA of the CDR3 is TGTGCCACCAGCAGATACTCTGGAAACACCATATATTTT. Translation gives CATSRYSGNTIYF.

The V call is TRBV5-6, the J call TRBJ1-1; D possibly corresponds to TRBD1 (6 bases). V lost 3 bases to trimming and J lost 3 bases, with 18 bases between them. The CDR3 runs to 16 residues. Germline V gene lookup returns CDR1 SGHDT and CDR2 YYEEEE. CDR3 sequence reads: CASSSPRGGVHTEAFF. The CDR3 DNA is TGTGCCAGCAGCTCCCCGAGGGGGGGTGTTCACACTGAAGCTTTCTTT.